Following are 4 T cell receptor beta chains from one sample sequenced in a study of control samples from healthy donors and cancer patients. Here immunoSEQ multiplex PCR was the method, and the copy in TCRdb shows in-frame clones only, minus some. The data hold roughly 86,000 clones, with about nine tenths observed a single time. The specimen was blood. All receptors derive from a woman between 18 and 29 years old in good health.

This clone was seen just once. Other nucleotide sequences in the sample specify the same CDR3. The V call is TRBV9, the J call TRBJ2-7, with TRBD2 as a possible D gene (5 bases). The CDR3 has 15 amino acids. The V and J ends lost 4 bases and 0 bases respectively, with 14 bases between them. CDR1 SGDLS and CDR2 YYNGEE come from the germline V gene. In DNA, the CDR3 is TGTGCCAGCAGCCCCCAAGGAGGCAACTCCTACGAGCAGTACTTC. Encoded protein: CASSPQGGNSYEQYF.

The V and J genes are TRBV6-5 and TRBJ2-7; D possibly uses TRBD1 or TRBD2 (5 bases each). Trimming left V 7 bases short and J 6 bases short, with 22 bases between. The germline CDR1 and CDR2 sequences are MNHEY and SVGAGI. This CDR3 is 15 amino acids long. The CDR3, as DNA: TGTGCCAGCATTACCCCGGGACGGGATTTCGCCGAGCAGTACTTC. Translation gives CASITPGRDFAEQYF.

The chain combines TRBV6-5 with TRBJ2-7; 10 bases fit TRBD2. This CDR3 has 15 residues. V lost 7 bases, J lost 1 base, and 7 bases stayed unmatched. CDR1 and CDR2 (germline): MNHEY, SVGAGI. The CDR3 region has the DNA TGTGCCAGCAAACAGCTAGCGGGAGATTCCTACGAGCAGTACTTC. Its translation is CASKQLAGDSYEQYF.

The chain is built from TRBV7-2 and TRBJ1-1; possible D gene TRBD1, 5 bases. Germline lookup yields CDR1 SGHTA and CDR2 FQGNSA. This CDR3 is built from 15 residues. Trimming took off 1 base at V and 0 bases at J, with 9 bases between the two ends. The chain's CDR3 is CASSLGSRVNTEAFF. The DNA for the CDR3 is TGTGCCAGCAGCTTAGGGAGCAGGGTGAACACTGAAGCTTTCTTT.